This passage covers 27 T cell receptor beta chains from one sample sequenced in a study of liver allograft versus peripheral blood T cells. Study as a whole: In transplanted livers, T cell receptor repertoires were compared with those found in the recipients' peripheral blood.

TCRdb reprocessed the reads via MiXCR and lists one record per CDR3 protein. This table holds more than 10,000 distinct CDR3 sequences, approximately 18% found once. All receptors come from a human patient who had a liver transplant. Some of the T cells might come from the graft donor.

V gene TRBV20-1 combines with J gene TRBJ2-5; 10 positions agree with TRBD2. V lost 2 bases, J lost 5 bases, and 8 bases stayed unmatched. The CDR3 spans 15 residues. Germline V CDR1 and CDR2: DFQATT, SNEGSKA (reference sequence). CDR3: CSARPRAGGWETQYF. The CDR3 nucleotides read TGCAGTGCTAGACCCCGAGCGGGGGGGTGGGAGACCCAGTACTTC.

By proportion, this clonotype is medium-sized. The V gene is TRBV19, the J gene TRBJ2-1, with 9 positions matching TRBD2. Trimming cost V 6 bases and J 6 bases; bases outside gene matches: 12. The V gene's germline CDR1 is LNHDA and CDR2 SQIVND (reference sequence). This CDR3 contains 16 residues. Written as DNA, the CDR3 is TGTGCCAGTAGCCCTGCGTGGGGACTAGCCGGCAATGAGCAGTTCTTC. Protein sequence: CASSPAWGLAGNEQFF.

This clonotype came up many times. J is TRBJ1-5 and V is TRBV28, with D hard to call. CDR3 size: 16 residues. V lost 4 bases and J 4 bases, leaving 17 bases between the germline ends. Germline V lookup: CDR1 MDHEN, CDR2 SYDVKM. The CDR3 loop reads CASSSRPSLVNQPQHF. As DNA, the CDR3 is TGTGCCAGCAGTTCCAGGCCCTCCCTGGTGAATCAGCCCCAGCATTTT.

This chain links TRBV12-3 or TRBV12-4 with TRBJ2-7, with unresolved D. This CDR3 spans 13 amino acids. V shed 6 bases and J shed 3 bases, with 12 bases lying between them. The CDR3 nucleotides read TGTGCCAGCAGACTGAATAACAACTACGAGCAGTACTTC. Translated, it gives CASRLNNNYEQYF.

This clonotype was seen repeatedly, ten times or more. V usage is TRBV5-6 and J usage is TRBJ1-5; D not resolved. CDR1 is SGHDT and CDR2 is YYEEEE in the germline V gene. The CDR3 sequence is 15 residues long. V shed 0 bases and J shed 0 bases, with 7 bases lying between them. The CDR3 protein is CASSLEGYSNQPQHF. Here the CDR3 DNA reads TGTGCCAGCAGCTTGGAAGGGTATAGCAATCAGCCCCAGCATTTT.

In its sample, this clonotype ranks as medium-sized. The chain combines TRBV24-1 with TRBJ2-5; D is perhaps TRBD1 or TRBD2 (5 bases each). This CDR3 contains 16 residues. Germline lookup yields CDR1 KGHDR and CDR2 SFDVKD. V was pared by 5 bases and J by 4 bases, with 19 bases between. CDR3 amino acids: CATSVPRGRAGETQYF. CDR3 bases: TGTGCCACCAGTGTTCCTCGGGGCAGGGCGGGAGAGACCCAGTACTTC.

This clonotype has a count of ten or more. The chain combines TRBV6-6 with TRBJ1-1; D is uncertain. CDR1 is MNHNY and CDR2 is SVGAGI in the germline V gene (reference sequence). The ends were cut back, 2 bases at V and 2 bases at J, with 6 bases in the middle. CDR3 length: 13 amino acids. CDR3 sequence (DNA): TGTGCCAGCAGTTACAGGGCCAACACTGAAGCTTTCTTT. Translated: CASSYRANTEAFF.

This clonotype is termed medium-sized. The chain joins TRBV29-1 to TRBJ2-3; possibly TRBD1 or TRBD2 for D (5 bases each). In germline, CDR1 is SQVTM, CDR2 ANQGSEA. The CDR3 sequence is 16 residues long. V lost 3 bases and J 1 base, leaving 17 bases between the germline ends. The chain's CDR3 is CSVEKGRQWRTDTQYF. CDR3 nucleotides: TGCAGCGTTGAGAAGGGGAGACAGTGGCGCACAGATACGCAGTATTTT.

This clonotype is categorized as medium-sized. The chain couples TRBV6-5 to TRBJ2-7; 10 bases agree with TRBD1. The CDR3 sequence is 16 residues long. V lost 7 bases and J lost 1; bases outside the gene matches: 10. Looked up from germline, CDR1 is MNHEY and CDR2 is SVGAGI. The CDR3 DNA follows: TGTGCCAGCAAACCCGCCGGGACAGGGGTTTCCTACGAGCAGTACTTC. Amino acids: CASKPAGTGVSYEQYF.

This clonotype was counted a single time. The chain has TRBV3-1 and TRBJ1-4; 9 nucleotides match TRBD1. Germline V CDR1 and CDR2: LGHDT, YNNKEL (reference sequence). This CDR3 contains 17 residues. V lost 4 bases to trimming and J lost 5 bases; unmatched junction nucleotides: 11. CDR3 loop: CASSPPTLQGANEKLFF. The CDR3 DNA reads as TGTGCCAGCAGCCCACCGACCCTACAGGGGGCGAATGAAAAACTGTTTTTT. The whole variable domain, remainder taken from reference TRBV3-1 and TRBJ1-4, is DTAVSQTPKYLVTQMGNDKSIKCEQNLGHDTMYWYKQDSKKFLKIMFSYNNKELIINETVPNRFSPKSPDKAHLNLHINSLELGDSAVYFCASSPPTLQGANEKLFFGSGTQLSVL.

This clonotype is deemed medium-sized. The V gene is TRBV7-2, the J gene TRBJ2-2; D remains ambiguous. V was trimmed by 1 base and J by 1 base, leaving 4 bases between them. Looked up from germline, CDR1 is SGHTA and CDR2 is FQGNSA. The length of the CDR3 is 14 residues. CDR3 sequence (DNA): TGTGCCAGCAGCTTAGGAGGGAACACCGGGGAGCTGTTTTTT. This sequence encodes CASSLGGNTGELFF.

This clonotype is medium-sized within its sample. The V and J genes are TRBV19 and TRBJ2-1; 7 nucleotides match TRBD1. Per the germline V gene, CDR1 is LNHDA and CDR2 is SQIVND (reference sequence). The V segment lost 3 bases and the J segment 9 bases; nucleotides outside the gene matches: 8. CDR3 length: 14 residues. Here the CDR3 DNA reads TGTGCCAGTAGTATTGGGCGACAGGGATTTGAGCAGTTCTTC. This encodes CASSIGRQGFEQFF.

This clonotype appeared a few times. The CDR3 reads CAIAYRGETQYF. In nucleotides, the CDR3 is TGTGCCATCGCCTACAGGGGAGAGACCCAGTACTTC. The chain couples TRBV10-3 to TRBJ2-5; 7 bases line up with TRBD1. The CDR3 is 12 residues long. V lost 8 bases, J lost 4 bases, and 4 bases stayed unmatched. Germline values: CDR1 ENHRY, CDR2 SYGVKD.

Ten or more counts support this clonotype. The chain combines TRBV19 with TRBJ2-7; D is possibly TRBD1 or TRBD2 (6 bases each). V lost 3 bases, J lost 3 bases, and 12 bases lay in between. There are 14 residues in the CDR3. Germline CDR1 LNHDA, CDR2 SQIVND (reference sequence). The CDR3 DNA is TGTGCCAGTAGTATCCTAGGGGGGAACTACGAGCAGTACTTC. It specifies CASSILGGNYEQYF.

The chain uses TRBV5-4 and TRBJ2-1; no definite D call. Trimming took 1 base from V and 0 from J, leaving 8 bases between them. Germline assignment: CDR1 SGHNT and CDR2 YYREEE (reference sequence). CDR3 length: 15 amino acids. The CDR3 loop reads CASSLYVRSYNEQFF. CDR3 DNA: TGTGCCAGCAGCTTGTACGTCCGCTCCTACAATGAGCAGTTCTTC.

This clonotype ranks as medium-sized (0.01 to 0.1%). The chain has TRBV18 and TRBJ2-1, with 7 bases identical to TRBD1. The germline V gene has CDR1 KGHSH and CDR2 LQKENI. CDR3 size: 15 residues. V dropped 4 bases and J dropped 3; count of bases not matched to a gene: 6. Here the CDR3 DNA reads TGTGCCAGCTCACTACCAGGGGGATTCTACAATGAGCAGTTCTTC. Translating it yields CASSLPGGFYNEQFF.

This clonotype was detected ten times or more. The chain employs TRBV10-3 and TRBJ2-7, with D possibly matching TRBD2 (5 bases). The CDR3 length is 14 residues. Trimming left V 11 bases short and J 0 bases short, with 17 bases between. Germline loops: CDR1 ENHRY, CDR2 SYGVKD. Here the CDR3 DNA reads TGTGCCTCCCGGGGTAGCCCGAGCTCCTACGAGCAGTACTTC. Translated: CASRGSPSSYEQYF.

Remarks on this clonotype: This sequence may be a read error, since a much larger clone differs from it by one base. The CDR3 region is CAWRDTFSVYAGELFF. The CDR3 coding sequence is TGTGCCTGGAGGGACACCTTCAGCGTGTACGCCGGGGAGCTGTTTTTT. This chain joins TRBV30 and TRBJ2-2, with D possibly matching TRBD1 (5 bases). V lost 3 bases, J lost 6 bases, and 20 bases lay in between. The CDR3 extends over 16 amino acids. Germline CDR1 GTSNPN, CDR2 SVGIG (reference sequence).

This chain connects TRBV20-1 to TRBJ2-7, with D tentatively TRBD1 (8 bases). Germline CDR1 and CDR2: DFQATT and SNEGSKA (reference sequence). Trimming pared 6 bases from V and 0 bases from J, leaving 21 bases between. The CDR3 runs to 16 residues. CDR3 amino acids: CSAPGGQAISSYEQYF. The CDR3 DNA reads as TGCAGTGCCCCGGGGGGACAGGCCATCAGCTCCTACGAGCAGTACTTC.

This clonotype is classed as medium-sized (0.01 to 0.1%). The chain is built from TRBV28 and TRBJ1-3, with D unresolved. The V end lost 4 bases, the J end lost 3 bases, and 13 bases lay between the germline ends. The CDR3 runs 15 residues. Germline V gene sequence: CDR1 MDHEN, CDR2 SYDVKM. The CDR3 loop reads CASSSPVSIGNTIYF. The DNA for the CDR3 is TGTGCCAGCAGTTCGCCCGTTTCGATTGGAAACACCATATATTTT.

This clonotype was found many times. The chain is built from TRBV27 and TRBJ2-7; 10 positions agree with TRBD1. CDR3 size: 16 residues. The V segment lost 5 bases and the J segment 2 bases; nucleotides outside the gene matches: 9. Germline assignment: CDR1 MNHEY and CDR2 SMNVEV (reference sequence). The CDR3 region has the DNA TGTGCCAGCAGTACTGGGGACAGGGGCACCCCCTACGAGCAGTACTTC. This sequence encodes CASSTGDRGTPYEQYF.

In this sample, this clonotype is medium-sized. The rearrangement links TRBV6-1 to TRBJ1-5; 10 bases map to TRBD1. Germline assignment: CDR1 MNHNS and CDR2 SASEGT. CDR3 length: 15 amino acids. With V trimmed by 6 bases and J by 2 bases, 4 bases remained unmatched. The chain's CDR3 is CASRPTGGGNQPQHF. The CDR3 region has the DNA TGTGCCAGCAGACCGACAGGGGGCGGCAATCAGCCCCAGCATTTT.

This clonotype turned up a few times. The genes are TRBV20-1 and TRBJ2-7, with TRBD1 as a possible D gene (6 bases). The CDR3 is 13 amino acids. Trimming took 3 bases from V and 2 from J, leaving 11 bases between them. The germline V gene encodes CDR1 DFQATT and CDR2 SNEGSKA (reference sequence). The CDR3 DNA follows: TGCAGTGCTAGGGAGGACAGTACCTACGAGCAGTACTTC. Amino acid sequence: CSAREDSTYEQYF.

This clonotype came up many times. The CDR3 protein is CASSSPQGSYEQYF. As DNA, the CDR3 is TGTGCCAGCAGCTCACCACAGGGATCCTACGAGCAGTACTTC. The chain is built from TRBV6-5 and TRBJ2-7; possible D gene TRBD1, 6 bases. The CDR3 length is 14 residues. Germline loops: CDR1 MNHEY, CDR2 SVGAGI. V was shortened by 6 bases and J by 1 base, with 13 bases between the two germline ends.

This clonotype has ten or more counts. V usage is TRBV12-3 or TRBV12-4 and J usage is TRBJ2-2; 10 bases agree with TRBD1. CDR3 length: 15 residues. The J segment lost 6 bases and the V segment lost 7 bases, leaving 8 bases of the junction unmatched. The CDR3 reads CASIRQGAMSGELFF. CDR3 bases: TGTGCCAGCATTCGACAGGGGGCAATGTCCGGGGAGCTGTTTTTT.

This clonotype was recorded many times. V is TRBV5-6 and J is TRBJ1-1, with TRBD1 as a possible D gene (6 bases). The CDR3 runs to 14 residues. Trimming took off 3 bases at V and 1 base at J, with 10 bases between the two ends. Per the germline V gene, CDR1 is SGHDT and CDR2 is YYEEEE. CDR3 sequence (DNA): TGTGCCAGCAGCTATTCAGGGGAGAACACTGAAGCTTTCTTT. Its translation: CASSYSGENTEAFF.

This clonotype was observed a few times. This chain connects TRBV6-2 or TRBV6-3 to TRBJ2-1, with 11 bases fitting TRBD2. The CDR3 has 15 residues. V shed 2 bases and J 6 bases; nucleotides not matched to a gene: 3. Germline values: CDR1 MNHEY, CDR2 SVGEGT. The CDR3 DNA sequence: TGTGCCAGCAGTTACCCCACTAGCGGGAGCAATGAGCAGTTCTTC. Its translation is CASSYPTSGSNEQFF.